The rows below give T cell receptor beta chains drawn from one sample of a study of breast tumors, draining lymph nodes, adjacent tissues. TCRdb redid the calling of the multiplex PCR reads with MiXCR, one entry per CDR3 protein. The sample contains about 12,000 distinct CDR3 sequences, around 70% of which appear only once. Source material: tumor-adjacent breast tissue. These receptors all stem from a female donor with breast cancer. Some clones in this sample may be carry-over from other donors' samples. Each CDR3 is given with its conserved first and last residue. Fields, in order: clone size, J gene, D gene, CDR3 length, V gene, CDR3 protein, CDR3 DNA. The D gene is left open where the match is weak. Clone size is shown for a subset of rows, as once, few, many or a class of expanded clone.

medium-sized	TRBJ2-5	.	15	TRBV11-1	CASSFRLAPQETQYF	TGTGCCAGCAGCTTTAGGCTAGCGCCACAAGAGACCCAGTACTTC
.	TRBJ2-7	.	13	TRBV10-2	CASSGEGSYEQYF	TGCGCCAGCAGTGGAGAGGGGTCCTACGAGCAGTACTTC
medium-sized	TRBJ1-2	TRBD1	11	TRBV24-1	CATGTGYGYTF	TGTGCCACCGGGACAGGATATGGCTACACCTTC
.	TRBJ2-1	.	11	TRBV10-2	CASKSQQAQFF	TGCGCCAGCAAATCCCAGCAAGCGCAGTTCTTC
.	TRBJ2-3	TRBD1	15	TRBV6-1	CASSELTGGIDTQYF	TGTGCCAGCAGTGAGTTAACAGGGGGAATAGATACGCAGTATTTT
.	TRBJ1-5	TRBD1	15	TRBV6-1	CASIAGQGVYQPQHF	TGTGCCAGCATTGCGGGACAGGGAGTTTATCAGCCCCAGCATTTT
.	TRBJ2-2	.	15	TRBV6-4	CASSDSSGNTGELFF	TGTGCCAGCAGTGACTCTAGCGGGAACACCGGGGAGCTGTTTTTT
once	TRBJ2-2	.	15	TRBV12-3/TRBV12-4	CASSLAFWSGGELVF	TGTGCCAGCAGTTTAGCTTTTTGGTCCGGAGGGGAGCTGGTTTTT
.	TRBJ1-3	.	16	TRBV6-1	CASSEAASGGGNTIYF	TGTGCCAGCAGTGAAGCGGCCTCAGGAGGTGGAAACACCATATATTTT
many	TRBJ2-1	.	15	TRBV20-1	CSASSGTDDGNEQFF	TGCAGTGCCAGCTCCGGGACCGATGACGGCAATGAGCAGTTCTTC
medium-sized	TRBJ1-2	TRBD1	13	TRBV6-5	CASSYRQGDGYTF	TGTGCCAGCAGTTACAGGCAGGGGGATGGCTACACCTTC
.	TRBJ2-5	TRBD2	14	TRBV20-1	CSAPRGGTQETQYF	TGCAGTGCTCCACGGGGGGGGACCCAAGAGACCCAGTACTTC
.	TRBJ1-4	.	12	TRBV10-1	CALPPRKEKLFF	TGCGCCCTACCCCCAAGGAAGGAAAAACTGTTTTTT
.	TRBJ2-7	TRBD2	15	TRBV20-1	CSAREPRGGSYEQYF	TGCAGTGCTAGAGAACCCCGGGGGGGCTCCTACGAGCAGTACTTC
.	TRBJ2-1	.	16	TRBV12-3/TRBV12-4	CASSSTRDSSYNEQFF	TGTGCCAGCAGTTCAACGCGGGACAGCTCCTACAATGAGCAGTTCTTC
.	TRBJ2-7	TRBD1	21	TRBV5-6	CASSPTSRAGQGASGPLEQYF	TGTGCCAGCAGCCCCACCTCAAGGGCGGGACAGGGGGCGAGTGGGCCACTCGAGCAGTACTTC
many	TRBJ2-7	TRBD1	13	TRBV5-4	CASSFNRGTEQYF	TGTGCCAGCAGCTTTAACAGGGGAACCGAGCAGTACTTC
many	TRBJ2-7	.	19	TRBV4-3	CASSPYQVAAPQTSYEQYF	TGCGCCAGCAGCCCCTACCAGGTAGCGGCACCACAAACTTCCTACGAGCAGTACTTC
many	TRBJ2-7	.	11	TRBV6-1	CASIGGYEQYF	TGTGCCAGCATCGGGGGTTACGAGCAGTACTTC
many	TRBJ2-1	.	15	TRBV20-1	CSASGVGADLSEQFF	TGCAGTGCTTCGGGGGTAGGGGCCGATTTGAGTGAGCAGTTCTTC
.	TRBJ2-1	.	13	TRBV20-1	CSANGPAGHEQFF	TGCAGTGCTAACGGACCCGCAGGGCATGAGCAGTTCTTC
.	TRBJ2-5	.	14	TRBV5-6	CASRLSGGPETQYF	TGTGCCAGCAGGCTATCAGGCGGCCCAGAGACCCAGTACTTC
medium-sized	TRBJ2-7	TRBD1	13	TRBV24-1	CATPRDRAYEQYF	TGTGCCACCCCCCGGGACAGGGCCTACGAGCAGTACTTC